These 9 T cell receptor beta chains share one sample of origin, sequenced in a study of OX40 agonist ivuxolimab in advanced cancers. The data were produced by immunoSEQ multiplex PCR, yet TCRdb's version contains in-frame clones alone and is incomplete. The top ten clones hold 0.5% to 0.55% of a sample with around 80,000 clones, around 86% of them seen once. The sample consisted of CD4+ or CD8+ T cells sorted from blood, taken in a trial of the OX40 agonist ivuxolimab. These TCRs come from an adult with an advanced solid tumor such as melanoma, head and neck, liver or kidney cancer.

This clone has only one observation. The CDR3 loop reads CASSSGAKNIQYF. The CDR3 region has the DNA TGTGCCAGCAGCTCAGGGGCCAAAAACATTCAGTACTTC. The rearrangement links TRBV5-5 to TRBJ2-4, with D possibly TRBD1 on 5 matching bases. Trimming removed 3 bases from V and 1 base from J, with 5 bases in between. The germline gives CDR1 SGHKS, CDR2 YYEKEE (reference sequence). The CDR3 sequence is 13 residues long.

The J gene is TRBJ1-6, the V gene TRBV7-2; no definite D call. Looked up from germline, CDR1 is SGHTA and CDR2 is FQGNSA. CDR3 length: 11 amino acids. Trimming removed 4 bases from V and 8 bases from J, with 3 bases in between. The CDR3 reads CASSSYSPLHF. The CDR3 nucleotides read TGTGCCAGCAGCTCCTATTCACCCCTCCACTTT.

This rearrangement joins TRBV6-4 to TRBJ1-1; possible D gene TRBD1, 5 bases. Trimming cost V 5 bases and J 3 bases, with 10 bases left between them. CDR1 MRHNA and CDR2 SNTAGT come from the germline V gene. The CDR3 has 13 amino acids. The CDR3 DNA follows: TGTGCCAGCAGTCAGACAGCGGACACTGAAGCTTTCTTT. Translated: CASSQTADTEAFF.

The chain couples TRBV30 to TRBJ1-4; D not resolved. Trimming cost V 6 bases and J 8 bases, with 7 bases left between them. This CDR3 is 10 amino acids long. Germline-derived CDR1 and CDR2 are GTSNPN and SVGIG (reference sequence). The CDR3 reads CACGGEKLFF. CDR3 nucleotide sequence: TGTGCCTGCGGAGGGGAAAAACTGTTTTTT. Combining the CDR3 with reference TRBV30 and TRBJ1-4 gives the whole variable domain SQTIHQWPATLVQPVGSPLSLECTVEGTSNPNLYWYRQAAGRGLQLLFYSVGIGQISSEVPQNLSASRPQDRQFILSSKKLLLSDSGFYLCACGGEKLFFGSGTQLSVL.

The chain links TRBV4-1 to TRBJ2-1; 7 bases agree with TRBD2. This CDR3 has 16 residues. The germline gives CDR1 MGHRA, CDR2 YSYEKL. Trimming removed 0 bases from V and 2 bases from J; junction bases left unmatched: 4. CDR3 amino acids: CASSQDFAGAYNEQFF. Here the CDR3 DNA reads TGCGCCAGCAGCCAAGACTTCGCGGGGGCCTACAATGAGCAGTTCTTC.

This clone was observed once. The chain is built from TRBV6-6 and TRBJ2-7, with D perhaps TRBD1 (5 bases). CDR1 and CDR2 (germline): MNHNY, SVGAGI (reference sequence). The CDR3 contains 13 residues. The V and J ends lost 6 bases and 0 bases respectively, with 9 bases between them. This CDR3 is CASSTTDSYEQYF. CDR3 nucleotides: TGTGCCAGCAGCACGACAGACTCCTACGAGCAGTACTTC.

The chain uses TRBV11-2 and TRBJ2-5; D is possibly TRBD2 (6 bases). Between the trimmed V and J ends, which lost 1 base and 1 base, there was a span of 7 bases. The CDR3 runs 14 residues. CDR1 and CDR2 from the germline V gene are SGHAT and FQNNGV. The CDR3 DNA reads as TGTGCCAGCAGCTTAGTAGCGGCCCAAGAGACCCAGTACTTC. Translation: CASSLVAAQETQYF.

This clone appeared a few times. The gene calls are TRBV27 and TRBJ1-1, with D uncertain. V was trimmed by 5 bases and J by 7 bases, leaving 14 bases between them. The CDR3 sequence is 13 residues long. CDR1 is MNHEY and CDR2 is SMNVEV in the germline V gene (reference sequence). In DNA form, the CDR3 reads TGTGCCAGCAGTCGCCCCAACGCTGGTGAAGCTTTCTTT. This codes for CASSRPNAGEAFF.

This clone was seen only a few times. This CDR3 reads CSGRRGDTEAFF. Written as DNA, the CDR3 is TGCAGCGGCCGGAGAGGGGACACTGAAGCTTTCTTT. The chain has TRBV29-1 and TRBJ1-1, with D possibly being TRBD1 (5 bases). The germline V gene has CDR1 SQVTM and CDR2 ANQGSEA. The CDR3 runs 12 residues. V was pared by 7 bases and J by 3 bases, with 12 bases between.